The rows below give T cell receptor beta chains drawn from one sample of a study of T cell responses to AZD1222 COVID-19 vaccine. Assay used: immunoSEQ multiplex PCR; TCRdb lists only in-frame clones, some missing. The table shows roughly 100,000 clones, with approximately 88% occurring only once. Sample: peripheral blood, taken on day 0 of AZD1222 vaccination. The source of these receptors is an adult in good health. Each CDR3 is given with its conserved first and last residue. The D gene is left open where the match is weak. Some rows mark clone size as missing; the rest say once, few, many or name a class of expanded clone.

j_call d_call v_call clone_size cdr3_nt cdr3_aa
TRBJ1-6 TRBD1 TRBV6-5 once TGTGCCAGCCACAACAGGGGCTCCTATAATTCACCCCTCCACTTT CASHNRGSYNSPLHF
TRBJ1-3 - TRBV12-3/TRBV12-4 - TGTGCCAGCAGTCCAACGGCAGAGAACACCATATATTTT CASSPTAENTIYF
TRBJ1-1 - TRBV18 - TGTGCCAGCTCACCGGGACCCCTAAGGCGAGCTTTCTTT CASSPGPLRRAFF
TRBJ1-2 - TRBV5-1 few TGCGCCAGCAGCTCTCCCTCTTATGGCTACACCTTC CASSSPSYGYTF
TRBJ1-1 - TRBV19 once TGTGCCAGCAGGAGGACAGCGAACACTGAAGCTTTCTTT CASRRTANTEAFF
TRBJ2-2 - TRBV5-6 - TGTGCCAGCAGCTTGAGGGCAGAAGATCCAAACCTCTCCGGGGAGCTGTTTTTT CASSLRAEDPNLSGELFF
TRBJ2-1 - TRBV6-5 - TGTGCCAGCTCCCTTGCCCGAGGCCCCGTCAATGAGCAGTTCTTC CASSLARGPVNEQFF
TRBJ2-7 TRBD2 TRBV27 - TGTGCCAGCAGCCTTCGCGGGGGTTCTTACGAGCAGTACTTC CASSLRGGSYEQYF
TRBJ2-5 TRBD2 TRBV6-5 - TGTGCCAGCAGTCCGGGACTAGCAAGGGAGACCCAGTACTTC CASSPGLARETQYF
TRBJ2-1 TRBD2 TRBV6-1 - TGTGCCAGCAGTGTCTCCGGGCCGAGGTCAAGCGGGAGGAATGAGCAGTTCTTC CASSVSGPRSSGRNEQFF
TRBJ2-3 TRBD2 TRBV7-9 - TGTGCCAGCTGCGGGAGGGGAGATACGCAGTATTTT CASCGRGDTQYF
TRBJ1-1 TRBD1 TRBV5-6 - TGTGCCAGCAGCACGGGACAGGGGTGGAGCACTGAAGCTTTCTTT CASSTGQGWSTEAFF
TRBJ2-7 - TRBV30 - TGTGCCTGGAGTGCCATAACCTACGAGCAGTACTTC CAWSAITYEQYF
TRBJ1-1 - TRBV28 - TGTGCCAGCAGTTGGGGGTTGGGTGAAGCTTTCTTT CASSWGLGEAFF
TRBJ2-7 - TRBV5-4 - TGTGCCAGCAGGCCCGACAGGAGGAACTACGAGCAGTACTTC CASRPDRRNYEQYF
TRBJ1-4 - TRBV19 - TGTGCCAGTAGTATCGACAGAGTGACTAATGAAAAACTGTTTTTT CASSIDRVTNEKLFF
TRBJ1-3 - TRBV6-5 few TGTGCCAGCAGTTACGATCACTCTGGAAACACCATATATTTT CASSYDHSGNTIYF
TRBJ1-3 TRBD1 TRBV5-4 - TGTGCCAGCAGCTTGTTCTCAATGGGACAGGCTGGAAACACCATATATTTT CASSLFSMGQAGNTIYF
TRBJ1-1 - TRBV7-9 - TGTGCCAGCAGCTTAACGGGGGACTCCCATCAAGCGGGGGCTTTCTTT CASSLTGDSHQAGAFF
TRBJ2-7 - TRBV6-5 - TGTGCCAGCAGTTACGCGGGGTATGGCGGCAAGCAGTACTTC CASSYAGYGGKQYF
TRBJ2-3 TRBD2 TRBV7-2 - TGTGCCAGCAGCCCCCTCTGGACTAGCGAGTTCACAGATACGCAGTATTTT CASSPLWTSEFTDTQYF
TRBJ2-7 TRBD1 TRBV19 - TGTGCCAGTAGTACAGGGGGCAGTAAGTACGAGCAGTACTTC CASSTGGSKYEQYF
TRBJ2-2 TRBD1 TRBV24-1 few TGTGCCACCAGTGATGGGGACAGGCCGTGGGAAGGGGAGCTGTTTTTT CATSDGDRPWEGELFF
TRBJ2-1 TRBD2 TRBV14 - TGTGCCAGCAGCCCCCAGTCTGGCCCCATAGCGGGAGCTTACAATGAGCAGTTCTTC CASSPQSGPIAGAYNEQFF
TRBJ2-7 TRBD1 TRBV30 - TGTGCCTGGAGTAAAAAGGGACAGGGGGGTTTAGAGCAGTACTTC CAWSKKGQGGLEQYF
TRBJ2-2 - TRBV5-1 once TGCGCCAGCAGCTTGGAGGCTAGGAGCACCGGGGAGCTGTTTTTT CASSLEARSTGELFF
TRBJ1-6 - TRBV7-9 - TGTGCCAGCAGCTCATCCATTGGTTCCTCCGCGACGAATTCACCCCTCCACTTT CASSSSIGSSATNSPLHF
TRBJ1-4 TRBD1 TRBV6-6 - TGTGCCAGCAGTCCGAGACAGGGCTCTGTTGAAAAACTGTTTTTT CASSPRQGSVEKLFF
TRBJ2-7 - TRBV6-2/TRBV6-3 - TGTGCCAGCAGTCTACAGGGCCCATACGAGCAGTACTTC CASSLQGPYEQYF
TRBJ1-2 TRBD1 TRBV28 - TGTGCCAGCAGTCGCGGGACAGGGAATGGCTACACCTTC CASSRGTGNGYTF
TRBJ2-3 - TRBV6-1 - TGTGCCAGCAGTGATAAGACAGATACGCAGTATTTT CASSDKTDTQYF
TRBJ2-7 TRBD1 TRBV6-5 - TGTGCCAGCAGTCCCGACAGGGCCGAATGGGAGCAGTACTTC CASSPDRAEWEQYF
TRBJ2-3 - TRBV9 - TGTGCCAGCAGCCCCAGTGACTTCCCATTCACAGATACGCAGTATTTT CASSPSDFPFTDTQYF
TRBJ1-5 - TRBV27 once TGTGCCAGCAGTCATGCCGGGGATCAGCCCCAGCATTTT CASSHAGDQPQHF
TRBJ1-5 - TRBV28 few TGTGCCAGCAGTTTGTCGAGAGATTCTATTCAGCCCCAGCATTTT CASSLSRDSIQPQHF
TRBJ1-6 - TRBV27 - TGTGCCAGCAGTTTTGGACCTTCGGCCCTCCACTTT CASSFGPSALHF
TRBJ2-7 - TRBV5-1 - TGCGCCAGCAACGCGGACACCTACGAGCAGTACTTC CASNADTYEQYF
TRBJ1-4 TRBD1 TRBV5-1 few TGCGCCAGCAGCGAAACGGGACAGCGCGCAACTAATGAAAAACTGTTTTTT CASSETGQRATNEKLFF
TRBJ1-4 - TRBV5-5 - TGTGCCAGCAGCGAAGGGGGGGAAAAACTGTTTTTT CASSEGGEKLFF
TRBJ1-2 - TRBV30 - TGTGCCTGGAGTCTAGGGTTTGGAAGTACTAACTATGGCTACACCTTC CAWSLGFGSTNYGYTF
TRBJ1-4 - TRBV28 - TGTGCCAGCAGCCGCAGGGATATGGGAGAAAAACTGTTTTTT CASSRRDMGEKLFF
TRBJ2-1 - TRBV7-9 - TGTGCCAGCAGCTTAAGTAACAATGAGCAGTTCTTC CASSLSNNEQFF
TRBJ1-6 TRBD1 TRBV6-2/TRBV6-3 - TGTGCCAGCAGTTCGGGACAGGGGGCGCAATCACCCCTCCACTTT CASSSGQGAQSPLHF
TRBJ2-2 TRBD2 TRBV7-2 - TGTGCCAGCAGGTATCCGGGACTAGCGGGCACCGGGGAGCTGTTTTTT CASRYPGLAGTGELFF
TRBJ1-2 - TRBV28 once TGTGCCAGCAGCCCACCCCTCAGCTTTAACTATGGCTACACCTTC CASSPPLSFNYGYTF
TRBJ2-2 - TRBV5-3 - TGTGCCAGAAGCTTGGAATGGAACACCGGGGAGCTGTTTTTT CARSLEWNTGELFF
TRBJ2-5 TRBD1 TRBV6-2/TRBV6-3 - TGTGCCAGCAGCACCGGGACAGGGGGATACCAAGAGACCCAGTACTTC CASSTGTGGYQETQYF
TRBJ1-5 TRBD1 TRBV10-2 - TGCGCCAGCAGTGAGGAACAGGGGGTTGGCAATCAGCCCCAGCATTTT CASSEEQGVGNQPQHF
TRBJ2-1 TRBD2 TRBV9 - TGTGCCAGCAGCCCCCGGCTAGCGGGGGAATACAATGAGCAGTTCTTC CASSPRLAGEYNEQFF
TRBJ2-7 TRBD1 TRBV5-4 - TGTGCCAGCAGCTTGGGAGGGACAGCCGGGTACTACGAGCAGTACTTC CASSLGGTAGYYEQYF
TRBJ2-7 - TRBV4-3 - TGCGCCAGCAGCCAAGATAGGCTAATATTGACCTACGAGCAGTACTTC CASSQDRLILTYEQYF
TRBJ2-3 - TRBV4-3 - TGCGCCAGCAGCCAAGACCCCGGTGGCGGGAATGGTGATACGCAGTATTTT CASSQDPGGGNGDTQYF
TRBJ1-1 TRBD1 TRBV25-1 - TGTGCCAGCAGTGAATCGGGGACAGGGGGGAACACTGAAGCTTTCTTT CASSESGTGGNTEAFF
TRBJ2-3 - TRBV6-2/TRBV6-3 - TGTGCCAGCAGTTACTGGGGCCAGAGCACAGATACGCAGTATTTT CASSYWGQSTDTQYF
TRBJ2-7 TRBD1 TRBV27 - TGTGCCAGCAGTTTATATGGGACAGGGTCCTACGAGCAGTACTTC CASSLYGTGSYEQYF
TRBJ2-2 - TRBV10-1 - TGCGCCAGCAGTGAGTCGCGAGGGAGCTATTCCGGGGAGCTGTTTTTT CASSESRGSYSGELFF
TRBJ1-2 - TRBV28 - TGTGCCAGCACCTTAGGGGGGGGGTATGGCTACACCTTC CASTLGGGYGYTF
TRBJ1-1 - TRBV28 - TGTGCCAGCACCTCCCCCGGGACAACTCGATATGAAGCTTTCTTT CASTSPGTTRYEAFF